The 19 T cell receptor beta chains presented below share a single source sample, sequenced in a study of CD8+ T cells in alopecia areata. Treatment indicated: oral pan-JAK inhibitor, 5-10 mg twice daily. Extracted RNA was reverse transcribed, and the resulting cDNA served as sequencing template. Profiling relied on immunoSEQ multiplex PCR, and the TCRdb table lists in-frame clones only, not all of them. Altogether roughly 120,000 clones are present, roughly 50% being singletons, with the ten largest covering roughly 3.5%. Sequencing used CD4+ T cells sorted from blood, obtained at week 24, from a patient treated with tofacitinib. These receptors originate from a human donor with alopecia areata.

V usage is TRBV7-2 and J usage is TRBJ2-7; weak D call: TRBD2 (7 bases). V lost 0 bases to trimming and J lost 4 bases, with 10 bases between them. In germline, CDR1 is SGHTA, CDR2 FQGNSA. This CDR3 has 14 amino acids. CDR3 sequence (DNA): TGTGCCAGCAGCTTAGCGGGGGGGCCTTACGAGCAGTACTTC. This translates into CASSLAGGPYEQYF.

The chain employs TRBV7-9 and TRBJ1-6; possible D gene TRBD1, 5 bases. V was trimmed by 5 bases and J by 10 bases, leaving 21 bases between them. This CDR3 has 16 residues. The germline CDR1 and CDR2 sequences are SEHNR and FQNEAQ (reference sequence). DNA for the CDR3: TGTGCCAGCAGCGCCACCTCCGGGGCGTCCTCCTCACCCCTCCACTTT. It translates to CASSATSGASSSPLHF.

The gene calls are TRBV4-3 and TRBJ1-2; TRBD1 might be the D (5 bases). V lost 5 bases and J lost 1, with 14 bases in between. Germline values: CDR1 LGHNA, CDR2 YSLEER. The CDR3 runs 15 residues. The CDR3: CASSYGTADNYGYTF. In DNA form, the CDR3 reads TGCGCCAGCAGCTATGGGACGGCAGATAACTATGGCTACACCTTC.

The chain employs TRBV19 and TRBJ2-7, with D unclear. The CDR3 totals 14 residues. Trimming took 5 bases from V and 2 from J, leaving 13 bases between them. The V gene's germline CDR1 is LNHDA and CDR2 SQIVND (reference sequence). CDR3 nucleotides: TGTGCCAGTAGTCAGGCGTCAACTACCTACGAGCAGTACTTC. Its translation: CASSQASTTYEQYF. Variable domain in full (rest from reference TRBV19 and TRBJ2-7): DGGITQSPKYLFRKEGQNVTLSCEQNLNHDAMYWYRQDPGQGLRLIYYSQIVNDFQKGDIAEGYSVSREKKESFPLTVTSAQKNPTAFYLCASSQASTTYEQYFGPGTRLTVT.

The chain uses TRBV6-1 and TRBJ2-7, with D possibly called TRBD1 or TRBD2 (5 bases each). The CDR3 spans 13 residues. CDR1 is MNHNS, CDR2 SASEGT, per germline. Trimming took off 5 bases at V and 4 bases at J, with 12 bases between the two ends. The CDR3 protein is CASSRDQGYEQYF. In nucleotides, the CDR3 is TGTGCCAGCAGTCGGGACCAAGGGTACGAGCAGTACTTC.

The gene calls are TRBV4-2 and TRBJ2-2; 12 bases map to TRBD1. CDR3 length: 18 amino acids. The V segment lost 1 base and the J segment 6 bases; nucleotides outside the gene matches: 9. Germline assignment: CDR1 LGHNA and CDR2 YNFKEQ. The CDR3 DNA follows: TGTGCCAGCAGCCAAGGAGGGGGACAGGGGGCTCGTGCCGGGGAGCTGTTTTTT. Translating gives CASSQGGGQGARAGELFF.

The V call is TRBV30, the J call TRBJ2-7; the D is unclear. Per germline, CDR1 GTSNPN and CDR2 SVGIG (reference sequence). The V end was cut by 0 bases, the J end by 6 bases, with 6 bases between. The CDR3 has 11 residues. CDR3 region: CAWSVGSEQYF. CDR3 DNA sequence: TGTGCCTGGAGTGTAGGTAGCGAGCAGTACTTC.

The V call is TRBV7-6, the J call TRBJ2-1, with 10 bases identical to TRBD1. The CDR3 has 15 residues. From germline, CDR1 is SGHVS and CDR2 FNYEAQ. V shed 5 bases and J 9 bases; nucleotides not matched to a gene: 10. The CDR3 reads CASSLGQGGPGEQFF. The CDR3 nucleotides read TGTGCCAGCAGCCTCGGACAGGGGGGGCCTGGTGAGCAGTTCTTC.

The chain joins TRBV30 to TRBJ1-1; 8 positions match TRBD1. The CDR3 spans 13 residues. The germline gives CDR1 GTSNPN, CDR2 SVGIG (reference sequence). J lost 0 bases, V lost 5 bases, and 2 bases had no gene match. The chain's CDR3 is CAWETGVNTEAFF. CDR3 DNA: TGTGCCTGGGAGACAGGGGTGAACACTGAAGCTTTCTTT.

This clone was detected only a few times. The chain uses TRBV18 and TRBJ1-2; 7 nucleotides match TRBD1. This CDR3 region has 15 residues. V gave up 3 bases and J gave up 4 bases; unmatched junction bases: 8. Per the germline V gene, CDR1 is KGHSH and CDR2 is LQKENI. The CDR3 reads CASSPGTGERYGYTF. The CDR3 DNA is TGTGCCAGCTCACCTGGTACAGGGGAACGCTATGGCTACACCTTC.

The CDR3 loop is CASSLGEYGYTF. For the CDR3, the DNA is TGCGCCAGCAGCTTGGGGGAGTACGGCTACACCTTC. The rearrangement joins TRBV5-1 to TRBJ1-2; D is uncertain. The CDR3 loop spans 12 amino acids. Between the trimmed V and J ends, which lost 0 bases and 8 bases, there was a span of 8 bases. Germline V gene lookup returns CDR1 SGHRS and CDR2 YFSETQ.

V gene TRBV29-1 combines with J gene TRBJ1-2; TRBD1 matches at 8 bases. After removal of 6 bases from V and 7 bases from J, the junction contained 10 bases not matched to a gene. Germline CDR1 reads SQVTM; CDR2 reads ANQGSEA. The CDR3 is 13 amino acids. CDR3 residues: CSVDLQGAFGYTF. In nucleotides, the CDR3 is TGCAGCGTCGATCTGCAGGGGGCGTTTGGCTACACCTTC.

Turning to this clone: Other DNA sequences of this sample code for an identical CDR3. CDR3 DNA: TGCAGCGTTGGGGGGGATACGCAGTATTTT. Amino acids: CSVGGDTQYF. This chain links TRBV29-1 with TRBJ2-3; D tentatively fits TRBD1 or TRBD2 (5 bases each). The CDR3 runs to 10 residues. V was cut by 4 bases and J by 6 bases, with 5 bases left in between. Germline V gene data show CDR1 as SQVTM and CDR2 as ANQGSEA.

This clone was observed a handful of times. This sample includes further DNA sequences coding for the same CDR3. The CDR3 reads CASSLGNYEQYF. CDR3 sequence (DNA): TGTGCCAGCAGCTTGGGCAACTACGAGCAGTACTTC. This sequence joins TRBV5-6 and TRBJ2-7; D not certain. Germline V gene data show CDR1 as SGHDT and CDR2 as YYEEEE. This CDR3 is 12 amino acids long. V was shortened by 0 bases and J by 3 bases, with 4 bases between the two germline ends.

The sample holds one count of this clone. J is TRBJ1-5 and V is TRBV23-1; D is ambiguous. TRBV23-1 is given ORF status, its function remaining uncertain. Between the trimmed V and J ends, which lost 11 bases and 3 bases, there was a span of 5 bases. The CDR3 sequence is 10 residues long. The CDR3 DNA follows: TGCGCCCTCTCCAATCAGCCCCAGCATTTT. This gives the protein CALSNQPQHF.

In its sample, this clone was seen once. Different DNA sequences within this sample yield the same CDR3. The V and J genes are TRBV6-5 and TRBJ1-5, with TRBD1 matching over 8 bases. CDR3 length: 13 residues. Germline values: CDR1 MNHEY, CDR2 SVGAGI. V shed 5 bases and J 4 bases; nucleotides not matched to a gene: 1. CDR3 loop: CASSGTGNQPQHF. CDR3 nucleotides: TGTGCCAGCAGTGGGACAGGTAATCAGCCCCAGCATTTT.

V usage is TRBV4-2 and J usage is TRBJ1-4; the D gene is possibly TRBD1 (5 bases). CDR1 is LGHNA, CDR2 YNFKEQ, per germline. Trimming left V 4 bases short and J 8 bases short, with 17 bases between. There are 15 residues in the CDR3. This CDR3 reads CASSLQQVSGEKLFF. The CDR3 DNA reads as TGTGCCAGCAGCCTCCAACAGGTTTCTGGCGAAAAACTGTTTTTT.

The rearrangement joins TRBV4-3 to TRBJ1-2; D unclear. Germline V gives CDR1 LGHNA, CDR2 YSLEER. The V and J ends lost 5 bases and 9 bases respectively, with 4 bases between them. This CDR3 is built from 9 residues. CDR3 loop: CASSSRYTF. Here the CDR3 DNA reads TGCGCCAGCAGCTCCCGCTACACCTTC.

This rearrangement joins TRBV2 to TRBJ2-5, with D possibly being TRBD2 (6 bases). CDR1 is SNHLY, CDR2 FYNNEI, per germline. Trimming took off 1 base at V and 11 bases at J, with 17 bases between the two ends. The CDR3 totals 14 residues. For the CDR3, the DNA is TGTGCCAGCAGTGAAGAGGCCGGGAGAACTAGACAGTACTTC. The encoded protein is CASSEEAGRTRQYF.